The clone carrying this T cell receptor (beta chain) was counted between two and nine times. In germline, CDR1 is MNHEY, CDR2 SMNVEV (reference sequence). The CDR3 contains 15 residues. The V and J ends lost 4 bases and 2 bases, in that order; junction bases with no gene match: 4. How the authors handled the data: Researchers report that nucleated cell counts were estimated from reference gene primer amplification. Here immunoSEQ multiplex PCR was the method, and the copy in TCRdb shows in-frame clones only, minus some. V and J calls and clone size come straight from that table; D and trimming were deduced from the DNA. Here the sample spans a few hundred thousand clones, about 78% being singletons. These data come from a study of blood T cell repertoires in COVID-19. Study at large: T cells, B-cell-depleted T cells, or PBMCs supplied cDNA or gDNA.

The V call is TRBV27, the J call TRBJ2-5, with TRBD2 identical over 10 bases. The clonotype originates from a woman aged 70-85 years with acute or convalescent COVID-19. Sequencing was done on a sample of peripheral blood. The CDR3: CASSSSGGAQETQYF. The CDR3 bases are TGTGCCAGCAGTTCTAGCGGGGGAGCTCAAGAGACCCAGTACTTC.